This passage covers 5 T cell receptor beta chains from one sample sequenced in a study of cytomegalovirus exposure and HLA in healthy donors. TCRdb's copy holds only in-frame clones and misses some; the assay was immunoSEQ multiplex PCR. Of about 340,000 clones listed, roughly 88% are singletons. The sequencing sample was made of PBMCs. The receptor set was obtained from a woman aged 18-29 years in good health and CMV-seronegative.

This clone showed up just once. This chain joins TRBV28 and TRBJ2-7; tentatively, D is TRBD1 (5 bases). This CDR3 region has 14 residues. V lost 2 bases to trimming and J lost 7 bases, with 15 bases between them. Germline CDR1 is MDHEN and CDR2 is SYDVKM. CDR3 sequence (DNA): TGTGCCAGCAGTTTAGTCCCAGGAAAGGGGGAGCAGTACTTC. Amino acid sequence: CASSLVPGKGEQYF.

The chain joins TRBV7-2 to TRBJ2-3, with 7 bases fitting TRBD2. This CDR3 spans 16 amino acids. Germline values: CDR1 SGHTA, CDR2 FQGNSA. V shed 4 bases and J 2 bases; nucleotides not matched to a gene: 9. The CDR3 here is CASSSLTSWDTDTQYF. In nucleotides, the CDR3 is TGTGCCAGCAGCTCTTTGACTAGCTGGGACACAGATACGCAGTATTTT.

The rearrangement uses TRBV5-1 and TRBJ2-3, with D maybe TRBD2 (6 bases). This CDR3 contains 17 residues. The germline V gene encodes CDR1 SGHRS and CDR2 YFSETQ. V was shortened by 2 bases and J by 6 bases, with 22 bases between the two germline ends. CDR3 amino acids: CASSFPRGSGNPDTQYF. CDR3 bases: TGCGCCAGCAGCTTCCCTCGGGGTAGCGGAAACCCTGATACGCAGTATTTT.

The chain joins TRBV25-1 to TRBJ2-7; no clear D gene. Germline CDR1 is MGHDK and CDR2 is SYGVNS. The V and J ends lost 3 bases and 1 base respectively, with 7 bases between them. The CDR3 runs to 13 residues. Here the CDR3 reads CASSDESSYEQYF. The CDR3 DNA reads TGTGCCAGCAGTGATGAGAGTTCCTACGAGCAGTACTTC.

The chain carries TRBV12-5 and TRBJ2-7, with 10 nucleotides matching TRBD2. The V and J ends lost 0 bases and 2 bases, in that order; junction bases with no gene match: 4. The CDR3 runs 16 residues. Per germline, CDR1 LGHNT and CDR2 FRNRAP. CDR3 in DNA: TGTGCTAGTGGTTTGGTACGGCTAGCGGGAGCCTACGAGCAGTACTTC. Translating gives CASGLVRLAGAYEQYF.